This TCR beta chain stems from a study of blood T cell repertoires in COVID-19. Study in general: Samples taken during acute and convalescent COVID-19 were collected in the United States, Italy and Spain. T cells, B-cell-depleted T cells, or PBMCs supplied cDNA or gDNA.

In the original workflow: Estimates of nucleated cell counts were drawn from the amplification of reference gene primers. Sequencing was performed with immunoSEQ multiplex PCR; in TCRdb, only in-frame clones are kept and a portion is missing. V and J calls plus clone size are reproduced from that table; the DNA served to infer D and trimming. The data contain approximately 150,000 clones, approximately 90% of them seen just once; the ten biggest clones take up over 0.85%. CDR1 is SGDLS, CDR2 YYNGEE, per germline. V shed 0 bases and J 2 bases; nucleotides not matched to a gene: 3. This CDR3 comprises 15 residues. In this sample, this clone turned up a few times.

This chain joins TRBV9 and TRBJ1-2; 8 bases fit TRBD1. The source material was peripheral blood. The sequence was obtained from a woman aged 50 to 60 with acute or convalescent COVID-19. CDR3 in DNA: TGTGCCAGCAGCGTAGGACAGGGGACGAACTATGGCTACACCTTC. It encodes CASSVGQGTNYGYTF. Full variable domain (outside the CDR3, taken from reference TRBV9 and TRBJ1-2): DSGVTQTPKHLITATGQRVTLRCSPRSGDLSVYWYQQSLDQGLQFLIQYYNGEERAKGNILERFSAQQFPDLHSELNLSSLELGDSALYFCASSVGQGTNYGYTFGSGTRLTVV.